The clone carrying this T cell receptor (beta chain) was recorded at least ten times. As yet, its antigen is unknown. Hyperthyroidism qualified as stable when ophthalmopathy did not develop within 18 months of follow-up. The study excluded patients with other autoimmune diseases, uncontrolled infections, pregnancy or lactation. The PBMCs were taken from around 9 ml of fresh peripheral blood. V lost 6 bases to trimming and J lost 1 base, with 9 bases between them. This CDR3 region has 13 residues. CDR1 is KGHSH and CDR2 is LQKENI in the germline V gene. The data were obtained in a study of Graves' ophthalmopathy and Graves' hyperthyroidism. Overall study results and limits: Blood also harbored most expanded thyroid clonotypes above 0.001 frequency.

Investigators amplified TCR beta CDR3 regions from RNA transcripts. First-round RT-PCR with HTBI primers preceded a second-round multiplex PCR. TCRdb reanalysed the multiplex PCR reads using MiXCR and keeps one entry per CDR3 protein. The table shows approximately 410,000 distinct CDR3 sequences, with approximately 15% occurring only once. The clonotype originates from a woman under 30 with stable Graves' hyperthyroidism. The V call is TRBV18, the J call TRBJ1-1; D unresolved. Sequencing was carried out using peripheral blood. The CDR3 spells CASSRPTNTEAFF. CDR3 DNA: TGTGCCAGCTCGCGACCGACGAACACTGAAGCTTTCTTT.